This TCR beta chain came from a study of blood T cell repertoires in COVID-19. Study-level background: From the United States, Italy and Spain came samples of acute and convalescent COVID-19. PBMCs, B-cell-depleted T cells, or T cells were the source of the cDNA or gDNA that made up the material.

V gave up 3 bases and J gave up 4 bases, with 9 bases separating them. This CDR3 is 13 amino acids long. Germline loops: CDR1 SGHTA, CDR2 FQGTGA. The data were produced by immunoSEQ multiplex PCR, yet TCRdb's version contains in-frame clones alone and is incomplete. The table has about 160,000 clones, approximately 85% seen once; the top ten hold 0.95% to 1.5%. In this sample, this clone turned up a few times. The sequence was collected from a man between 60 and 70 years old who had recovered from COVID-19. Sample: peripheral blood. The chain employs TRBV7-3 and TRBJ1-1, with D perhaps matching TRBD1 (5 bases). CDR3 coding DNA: TGTGCCAGCAGCTTTAGTCAGGGCACTGAAGCTTTCTTT. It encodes CASSFSQGTEAFF.